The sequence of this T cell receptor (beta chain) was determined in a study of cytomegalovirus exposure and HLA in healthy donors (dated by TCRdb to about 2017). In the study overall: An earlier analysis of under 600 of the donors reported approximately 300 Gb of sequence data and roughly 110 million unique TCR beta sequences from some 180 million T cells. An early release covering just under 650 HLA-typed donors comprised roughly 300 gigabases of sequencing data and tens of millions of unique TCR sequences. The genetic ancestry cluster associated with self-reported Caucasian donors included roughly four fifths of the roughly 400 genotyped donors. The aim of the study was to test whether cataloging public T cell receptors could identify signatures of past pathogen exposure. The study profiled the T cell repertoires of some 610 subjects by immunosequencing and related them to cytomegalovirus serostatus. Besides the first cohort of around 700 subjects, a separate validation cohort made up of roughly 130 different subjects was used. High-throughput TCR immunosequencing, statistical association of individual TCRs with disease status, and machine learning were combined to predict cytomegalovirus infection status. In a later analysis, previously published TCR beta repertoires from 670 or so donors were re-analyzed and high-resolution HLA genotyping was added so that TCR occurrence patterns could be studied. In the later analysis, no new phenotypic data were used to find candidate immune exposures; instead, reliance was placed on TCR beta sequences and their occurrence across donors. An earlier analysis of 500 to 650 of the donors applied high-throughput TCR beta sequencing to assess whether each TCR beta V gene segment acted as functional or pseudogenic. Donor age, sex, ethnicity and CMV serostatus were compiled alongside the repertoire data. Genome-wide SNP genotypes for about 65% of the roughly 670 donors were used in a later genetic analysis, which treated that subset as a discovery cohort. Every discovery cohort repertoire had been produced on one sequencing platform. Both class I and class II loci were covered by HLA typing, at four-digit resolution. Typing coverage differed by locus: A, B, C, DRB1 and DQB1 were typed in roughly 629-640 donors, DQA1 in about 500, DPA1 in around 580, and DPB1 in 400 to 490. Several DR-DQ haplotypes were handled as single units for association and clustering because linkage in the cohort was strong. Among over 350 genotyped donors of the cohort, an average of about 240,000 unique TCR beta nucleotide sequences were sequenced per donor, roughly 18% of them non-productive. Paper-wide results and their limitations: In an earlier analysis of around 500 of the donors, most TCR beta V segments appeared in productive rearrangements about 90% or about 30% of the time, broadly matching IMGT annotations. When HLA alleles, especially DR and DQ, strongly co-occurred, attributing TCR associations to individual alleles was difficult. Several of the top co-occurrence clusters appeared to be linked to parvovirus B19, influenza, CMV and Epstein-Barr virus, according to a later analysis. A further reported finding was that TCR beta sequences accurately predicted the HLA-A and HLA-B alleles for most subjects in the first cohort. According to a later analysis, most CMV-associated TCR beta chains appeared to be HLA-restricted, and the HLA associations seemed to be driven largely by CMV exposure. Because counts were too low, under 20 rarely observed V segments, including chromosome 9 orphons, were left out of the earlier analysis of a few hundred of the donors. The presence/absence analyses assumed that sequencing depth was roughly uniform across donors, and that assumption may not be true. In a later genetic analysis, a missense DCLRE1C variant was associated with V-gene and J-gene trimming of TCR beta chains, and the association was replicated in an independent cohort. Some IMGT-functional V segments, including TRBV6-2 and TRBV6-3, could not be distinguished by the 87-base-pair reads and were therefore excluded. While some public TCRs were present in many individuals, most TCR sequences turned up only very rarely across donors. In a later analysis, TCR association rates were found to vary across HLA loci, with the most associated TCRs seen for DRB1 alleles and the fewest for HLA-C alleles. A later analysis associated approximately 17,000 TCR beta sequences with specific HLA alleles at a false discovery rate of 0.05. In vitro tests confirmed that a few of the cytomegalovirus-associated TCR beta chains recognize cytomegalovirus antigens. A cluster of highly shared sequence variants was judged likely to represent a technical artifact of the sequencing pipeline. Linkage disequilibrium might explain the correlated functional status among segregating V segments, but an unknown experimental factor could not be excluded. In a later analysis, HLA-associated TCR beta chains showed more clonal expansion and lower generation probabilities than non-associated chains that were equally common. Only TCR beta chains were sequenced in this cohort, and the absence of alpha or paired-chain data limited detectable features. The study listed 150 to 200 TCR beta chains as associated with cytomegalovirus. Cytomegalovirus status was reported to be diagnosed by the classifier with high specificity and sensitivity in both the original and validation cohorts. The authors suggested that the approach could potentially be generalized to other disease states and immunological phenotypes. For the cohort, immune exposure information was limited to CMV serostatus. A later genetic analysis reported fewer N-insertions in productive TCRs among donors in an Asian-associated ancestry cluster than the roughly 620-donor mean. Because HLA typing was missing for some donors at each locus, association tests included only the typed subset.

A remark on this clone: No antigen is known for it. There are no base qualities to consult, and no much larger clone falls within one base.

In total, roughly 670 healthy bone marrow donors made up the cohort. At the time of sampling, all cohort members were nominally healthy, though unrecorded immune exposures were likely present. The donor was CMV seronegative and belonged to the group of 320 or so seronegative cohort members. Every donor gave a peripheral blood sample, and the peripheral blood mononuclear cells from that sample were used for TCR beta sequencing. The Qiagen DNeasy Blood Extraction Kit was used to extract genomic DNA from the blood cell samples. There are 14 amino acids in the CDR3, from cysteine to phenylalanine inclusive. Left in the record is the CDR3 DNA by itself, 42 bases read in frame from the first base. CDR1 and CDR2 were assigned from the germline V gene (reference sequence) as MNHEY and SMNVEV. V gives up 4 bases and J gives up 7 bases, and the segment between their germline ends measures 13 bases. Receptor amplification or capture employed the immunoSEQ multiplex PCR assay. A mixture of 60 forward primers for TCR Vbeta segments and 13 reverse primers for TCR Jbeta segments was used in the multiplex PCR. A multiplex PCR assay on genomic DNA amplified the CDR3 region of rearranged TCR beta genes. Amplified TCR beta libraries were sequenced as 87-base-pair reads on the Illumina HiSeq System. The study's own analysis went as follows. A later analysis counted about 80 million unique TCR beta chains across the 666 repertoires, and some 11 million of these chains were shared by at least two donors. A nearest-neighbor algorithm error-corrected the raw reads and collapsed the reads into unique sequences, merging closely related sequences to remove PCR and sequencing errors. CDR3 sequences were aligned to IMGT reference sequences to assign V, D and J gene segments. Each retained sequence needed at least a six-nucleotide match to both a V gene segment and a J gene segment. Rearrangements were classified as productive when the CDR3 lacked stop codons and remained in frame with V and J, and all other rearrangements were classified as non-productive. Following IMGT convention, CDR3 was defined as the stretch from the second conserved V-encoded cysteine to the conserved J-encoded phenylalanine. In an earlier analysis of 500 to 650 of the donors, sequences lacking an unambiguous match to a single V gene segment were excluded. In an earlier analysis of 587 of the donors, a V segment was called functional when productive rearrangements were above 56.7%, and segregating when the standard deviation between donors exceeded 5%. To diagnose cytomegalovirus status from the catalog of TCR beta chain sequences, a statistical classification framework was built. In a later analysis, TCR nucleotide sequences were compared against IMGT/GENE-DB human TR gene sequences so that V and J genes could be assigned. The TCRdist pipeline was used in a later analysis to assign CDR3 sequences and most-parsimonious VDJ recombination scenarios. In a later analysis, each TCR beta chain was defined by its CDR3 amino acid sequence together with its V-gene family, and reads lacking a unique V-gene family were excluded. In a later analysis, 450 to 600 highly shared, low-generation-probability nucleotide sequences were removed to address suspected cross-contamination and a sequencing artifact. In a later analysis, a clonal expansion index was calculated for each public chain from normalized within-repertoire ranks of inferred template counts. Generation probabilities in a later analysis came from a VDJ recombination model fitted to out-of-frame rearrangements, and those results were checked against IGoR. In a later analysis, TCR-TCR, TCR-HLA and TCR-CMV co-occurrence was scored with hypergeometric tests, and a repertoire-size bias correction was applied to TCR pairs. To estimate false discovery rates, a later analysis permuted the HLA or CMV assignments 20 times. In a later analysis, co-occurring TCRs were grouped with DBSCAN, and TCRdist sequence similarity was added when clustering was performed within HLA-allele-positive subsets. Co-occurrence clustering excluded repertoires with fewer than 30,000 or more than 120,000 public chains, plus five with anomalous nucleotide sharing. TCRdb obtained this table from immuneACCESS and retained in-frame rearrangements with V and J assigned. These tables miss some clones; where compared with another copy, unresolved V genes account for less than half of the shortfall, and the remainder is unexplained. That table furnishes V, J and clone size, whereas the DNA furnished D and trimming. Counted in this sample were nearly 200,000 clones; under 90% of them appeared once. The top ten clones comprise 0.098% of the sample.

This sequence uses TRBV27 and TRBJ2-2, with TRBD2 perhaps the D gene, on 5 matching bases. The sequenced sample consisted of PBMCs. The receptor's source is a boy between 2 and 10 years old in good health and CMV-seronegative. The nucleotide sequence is TGTGCCAGCAGTTCGGGGAATTTGGGCGGGGAGCTGTTTTTT. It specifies CASSSGNLGGELFF.